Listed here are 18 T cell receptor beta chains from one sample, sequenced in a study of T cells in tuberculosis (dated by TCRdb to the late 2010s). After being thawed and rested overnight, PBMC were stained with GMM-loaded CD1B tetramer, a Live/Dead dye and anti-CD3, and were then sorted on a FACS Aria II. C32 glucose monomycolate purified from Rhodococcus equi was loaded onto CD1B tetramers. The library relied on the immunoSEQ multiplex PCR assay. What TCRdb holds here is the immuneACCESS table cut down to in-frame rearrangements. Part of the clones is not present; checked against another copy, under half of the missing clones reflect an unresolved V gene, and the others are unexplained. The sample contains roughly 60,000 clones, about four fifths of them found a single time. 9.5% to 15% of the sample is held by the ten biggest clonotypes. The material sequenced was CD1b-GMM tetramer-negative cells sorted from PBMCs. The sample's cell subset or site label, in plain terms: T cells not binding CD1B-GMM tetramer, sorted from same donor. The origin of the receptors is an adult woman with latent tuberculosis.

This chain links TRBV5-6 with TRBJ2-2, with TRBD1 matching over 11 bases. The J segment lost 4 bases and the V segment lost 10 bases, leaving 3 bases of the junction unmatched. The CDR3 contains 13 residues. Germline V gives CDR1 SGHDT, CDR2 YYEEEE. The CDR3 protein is CAAGQGATGELFF. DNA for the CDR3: TGTGCCGCAGGACAGGGGGCCACCGGGGAGCTGTTTTTT. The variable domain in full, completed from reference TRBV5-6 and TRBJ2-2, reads DAGVTQSPTHLIKTRGQQVTLRCSPKSGHDTVSWYQQALGQGPQFIFQYYEEEERQRGNFPDRFSGHQFPNYSSELNVNALLLGDSALYLCAAGQGATGELFFGEGSRLTVL.

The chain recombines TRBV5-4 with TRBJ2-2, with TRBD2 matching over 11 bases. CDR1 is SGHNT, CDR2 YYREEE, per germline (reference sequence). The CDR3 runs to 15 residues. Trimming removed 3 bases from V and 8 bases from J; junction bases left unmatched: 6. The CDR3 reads CASSSGLAVSGELFF. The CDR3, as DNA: TGTGCCAGCAGCTCGGGACTAGCGGTCTCGGGGGAGCTGTTTTTT. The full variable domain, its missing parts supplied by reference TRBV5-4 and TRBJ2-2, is ETGVTQSPTHLIKTRGQQVTLRCSSQSGHNTVSWYQQALGQGPQFIFQYYREEENGRGNFPPRFSGLQFPNYSSELNVNALELDDSALYLCASSSGLAVSGELFFGEGSRLTVL.

This CDR3 is CASSLLAGAETQYF. In nucleotides, the CDR3 is TGTGCCAGCAGTTTACTAGCGGGGGCCGAGACCCAGTACTTC. The chain couples TRBV27 to TRBJ2-5, with 10 bases fitting TRBD2. Germline-derived CDR1 and CDR2 are MNHEY and SMNVEV (reference sequence). The CDR3 covers 14 residues. Losses at the gene ends were 2 bases for V and 5 bases for J; bases not matched to a gene: 2.

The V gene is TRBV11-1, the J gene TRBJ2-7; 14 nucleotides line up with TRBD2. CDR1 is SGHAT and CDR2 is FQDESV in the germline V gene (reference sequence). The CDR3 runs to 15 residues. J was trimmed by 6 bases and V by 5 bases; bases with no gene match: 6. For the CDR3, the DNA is TGTGCCAGCAGCCCGGGGACTAGCGGGGGATCCGAGCAGTACTTC. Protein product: CASSPGTSGGSEQYF.

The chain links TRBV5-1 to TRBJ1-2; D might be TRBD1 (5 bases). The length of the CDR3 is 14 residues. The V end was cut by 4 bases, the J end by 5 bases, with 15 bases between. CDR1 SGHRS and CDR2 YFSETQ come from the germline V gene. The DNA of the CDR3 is TGCGCCAGCAGCCCCGATTCGGGGGGGTATGGCTACACCTTC. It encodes CASSPDSGGYGYTF.

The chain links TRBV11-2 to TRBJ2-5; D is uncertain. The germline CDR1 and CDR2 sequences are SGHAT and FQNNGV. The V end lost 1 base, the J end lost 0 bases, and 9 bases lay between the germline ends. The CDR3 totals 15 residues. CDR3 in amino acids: CASSLGAAYQETQYF. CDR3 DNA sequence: TGTGCCAGCAGCTTAGGAGCTGCGTACCAAGAGACCCAGTACTTC.

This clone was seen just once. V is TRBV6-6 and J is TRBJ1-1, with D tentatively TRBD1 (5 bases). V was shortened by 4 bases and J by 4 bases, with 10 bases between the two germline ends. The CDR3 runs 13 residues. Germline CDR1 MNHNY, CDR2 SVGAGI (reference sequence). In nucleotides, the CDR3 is TGTGCCAGCAGTTTTCAGGGTGGCACTGAAGCTTTCTTT. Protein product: CASSFQGGTEAFF.

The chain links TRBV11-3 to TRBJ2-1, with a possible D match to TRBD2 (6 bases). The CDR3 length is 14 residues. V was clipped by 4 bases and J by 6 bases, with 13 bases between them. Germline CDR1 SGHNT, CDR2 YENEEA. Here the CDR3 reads CASSSNWRGNEQFF. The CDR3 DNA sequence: TGTGCCAGCAGCTCTAACTGGCGGGGCAATGAGCAGTTCTTC.

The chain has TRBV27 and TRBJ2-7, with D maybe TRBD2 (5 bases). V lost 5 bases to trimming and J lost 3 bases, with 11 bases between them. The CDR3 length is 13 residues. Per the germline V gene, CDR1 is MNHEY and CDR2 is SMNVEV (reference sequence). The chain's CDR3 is CASSHGLLYEQYF. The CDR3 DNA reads TGTGCCAGCAGTCACGGACTGCTCTACGAGCAGTACTTC.

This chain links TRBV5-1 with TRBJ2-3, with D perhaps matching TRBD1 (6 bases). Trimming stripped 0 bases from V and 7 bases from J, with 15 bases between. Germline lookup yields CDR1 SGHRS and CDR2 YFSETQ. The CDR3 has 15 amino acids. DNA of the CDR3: TGCGCCAGCAGCTTGGCCGGGACATTCGGGAATACGCAGTATTTT. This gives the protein CASSLAGTFGNTQYF. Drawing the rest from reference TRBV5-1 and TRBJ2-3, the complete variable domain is KAGVTQTPRYLIKTRGQQVTLSCSPISGHRSVSWYQQTPGQGLQFLFEYFSETQRNKGNFPGRFSGRQFSNSRSEMNVSTLELGDSALYLCASSLAGTFGNTQYFGPGTRLTVL.

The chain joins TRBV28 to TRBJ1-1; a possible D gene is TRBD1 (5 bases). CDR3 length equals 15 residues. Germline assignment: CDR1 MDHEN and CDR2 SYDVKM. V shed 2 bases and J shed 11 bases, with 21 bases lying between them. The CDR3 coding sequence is TGTGCCAGCAGTTTAAGTGGCGGAAGAACAAAGGGGGCTTTCTTT. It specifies CASSLSGGRTKGAFF.

The CDR3 bases are TGTGCCAGCAGGCTACAGGGGAGCTCTGGAAACACCATATATTTT. This sequence encodes CASRLQGSSGNTIYF. The chain uses TRBV2 and TRBJ1-3; TRBD1 aligns across 7 bases. The trim removed 6 bases at V and 0 bases at J, leaving 5 bases unmatched. The germline gives CDR1 SNHLY, CDR2 FYNNEI. The CDR3 totals 15 residues.

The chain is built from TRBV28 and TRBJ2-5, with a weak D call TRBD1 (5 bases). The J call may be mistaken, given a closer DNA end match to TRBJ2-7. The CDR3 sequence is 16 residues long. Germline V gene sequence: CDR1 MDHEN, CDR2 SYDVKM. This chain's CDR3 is CASSWGGATPPYEQYF. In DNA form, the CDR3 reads TGTGCCAGCAGTTGGGGCGGAGCAACCCCTCCCTACGAGCAGTACTTC.

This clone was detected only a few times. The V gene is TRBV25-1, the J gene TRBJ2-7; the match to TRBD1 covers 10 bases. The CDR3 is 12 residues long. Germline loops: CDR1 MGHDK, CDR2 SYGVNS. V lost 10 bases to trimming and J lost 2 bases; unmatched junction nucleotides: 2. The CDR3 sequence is CATGQGAYEQYF. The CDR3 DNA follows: TGTGCCACCGGACAGGGGGCCTACGAGCAGTACTTC.

DNA of the CDR3: TGTGCCAGCACCTCCGGCGGGGTTTCCACCATATATTTT. It yields the protein CASTSGGVSTIYF. V usage is TRBV2 and J usage is TRBJ1-3; D unclear. Germline CDR1 is SNHLY and CDR2 is FYNNEI. V was shortened by 7 bases and J by 9 bases, with 16 bases between the two germline ends. This CDR3 spans 13 amino acids.

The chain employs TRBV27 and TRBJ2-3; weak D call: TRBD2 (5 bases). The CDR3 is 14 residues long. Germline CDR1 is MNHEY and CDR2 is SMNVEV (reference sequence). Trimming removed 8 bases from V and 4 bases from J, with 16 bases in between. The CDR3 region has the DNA TGTGCCAGCGGCCGAGGGATGGGCGCAGATACGCAGTATTTT. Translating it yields CASGRGMGADTQYF.

The CDR3 here is CASSLGGITDTQYF. CDR3 coding DNA: TGTGCCAGCAGCCTCGGGGGGATCACAGATACGCAGTATTTT. This chain uses TRBV7-2 with TRBJ2-3, with TRBD2 matching 7 bases. The germline CDR1 and CDR2 sequences are SGHTA and FQGNSA. The CDR3 length is 14 residues. Trimming took 5 bases from V and 2 from J; bases not matched to a gene: 4.

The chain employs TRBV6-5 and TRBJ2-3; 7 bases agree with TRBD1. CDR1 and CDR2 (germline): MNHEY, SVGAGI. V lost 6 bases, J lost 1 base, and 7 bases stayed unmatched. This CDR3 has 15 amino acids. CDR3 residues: CASREGAHGTDTQYF. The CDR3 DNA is TGTGCCAGCAGAGAGGGGGCCCACGGCACAGATACGCAGTATTTT.